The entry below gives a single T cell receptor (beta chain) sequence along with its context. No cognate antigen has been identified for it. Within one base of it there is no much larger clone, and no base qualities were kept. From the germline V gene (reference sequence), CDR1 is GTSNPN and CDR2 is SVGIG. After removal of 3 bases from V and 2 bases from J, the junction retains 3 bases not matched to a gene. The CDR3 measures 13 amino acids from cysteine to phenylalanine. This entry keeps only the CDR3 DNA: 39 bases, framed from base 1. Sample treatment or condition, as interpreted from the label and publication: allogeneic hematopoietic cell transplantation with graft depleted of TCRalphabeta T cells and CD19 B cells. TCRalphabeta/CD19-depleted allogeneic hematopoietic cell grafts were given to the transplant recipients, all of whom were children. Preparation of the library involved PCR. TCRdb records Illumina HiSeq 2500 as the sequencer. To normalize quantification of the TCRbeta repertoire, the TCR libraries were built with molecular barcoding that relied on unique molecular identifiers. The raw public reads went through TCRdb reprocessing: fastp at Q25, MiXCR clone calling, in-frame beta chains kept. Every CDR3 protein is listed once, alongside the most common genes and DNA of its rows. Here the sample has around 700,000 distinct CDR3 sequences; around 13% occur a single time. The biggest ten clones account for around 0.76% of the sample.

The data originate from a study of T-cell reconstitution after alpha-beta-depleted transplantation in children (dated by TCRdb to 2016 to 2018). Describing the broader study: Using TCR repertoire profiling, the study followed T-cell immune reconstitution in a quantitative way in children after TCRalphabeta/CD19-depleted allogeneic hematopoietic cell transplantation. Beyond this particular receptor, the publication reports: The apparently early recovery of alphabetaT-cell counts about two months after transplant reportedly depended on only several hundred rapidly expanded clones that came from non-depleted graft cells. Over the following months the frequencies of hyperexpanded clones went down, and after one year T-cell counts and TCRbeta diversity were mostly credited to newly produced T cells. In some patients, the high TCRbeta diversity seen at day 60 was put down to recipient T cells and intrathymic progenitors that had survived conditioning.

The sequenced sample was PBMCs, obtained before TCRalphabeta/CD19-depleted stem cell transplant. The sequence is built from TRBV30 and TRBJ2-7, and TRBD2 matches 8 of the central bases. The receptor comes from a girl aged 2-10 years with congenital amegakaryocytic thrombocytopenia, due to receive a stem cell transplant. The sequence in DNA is TGTGCCTGGAGGGGTAGCGGGACCTACGAGCAGTACTTC. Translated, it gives CAWRGSGTYEQYF.